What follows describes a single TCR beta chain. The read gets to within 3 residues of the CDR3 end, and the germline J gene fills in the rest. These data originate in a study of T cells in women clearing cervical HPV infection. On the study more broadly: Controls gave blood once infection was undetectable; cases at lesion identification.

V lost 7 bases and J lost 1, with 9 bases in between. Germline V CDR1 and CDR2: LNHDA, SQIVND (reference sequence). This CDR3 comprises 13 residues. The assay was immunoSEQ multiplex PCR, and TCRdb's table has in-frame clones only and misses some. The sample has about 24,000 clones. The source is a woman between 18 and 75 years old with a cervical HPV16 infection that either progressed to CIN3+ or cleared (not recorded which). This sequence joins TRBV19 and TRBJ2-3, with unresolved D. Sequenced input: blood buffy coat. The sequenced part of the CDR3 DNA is TGTGCCAGTAAGAGGCAGGGCACAGATACG. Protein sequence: CASKRQGTDT. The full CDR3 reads CASKRQGTDTQYF.